These 7 T cell receptor beta chains came from one sample sequenced in a study of early T cells in non-severe SARS-CoV-2 infection. One entry per CDR3 protein results from TCRdb running MiXCR on the 5' RACE reads. The top ten clones hold about 7.7% of a sample with some 61,000 distinct CDR3 sequences, 13% of them seen once. The sequencing sample was made of whole blood. These receptors were collected from an adult who was a healthcare worker with PCR-confirmed SARS-CoV-2 infection or an uninfected control (not recorded which).

This clonotype was picked up many times. This chain joins TRBV29-1 and TRBJ1-3; 7 nucleotides match TRBD1. V lost 7 bases, J lost 0 bases, and 3 bases stayed unmatched. Germline CDR1 is SQVTM and CDR2 is ANQGSEA. The CDR3 extends over 13 amino acids. The CDR3 is CSGRQGSGNTIYF. In DNA form, the CDR3 reads TGCAGCGGCCGACAGGGCTCTGGAAACACCATATATTTT.

This clonotype was seen ten or more times. This sequence joins TRBV5-1 and TRBJ2-3, with unresolved D. The CDR3 consists of 15 residues. Trimming removed 0 bases from V and 0 bases from J, with 8 bases in between. The germline V gene has CDR1 SGHRS and CDR2 YFSETQ. CDR3 sequence reads: CASSLEDVSTDTQYF. In nucleotides, the CDR3 is TGCGCCAGCAGCTTGGAGGACGTTAGCACAGATACGCAGTATTTT.

This chain links TRBV7-2 with TRBJ2-3, with D unclear. The germline V gene has CDR1 SGHTA and CDR2 FQGNSA. The V gene lost 2 bases and the J gene lost 0 bases, with 12 bases spanning the gap. The CDR3 extends over 16 amino acids. CDR3 protein: CASSLIGDPSTDTQYF. The DNA for the CDR3 is TGTGCCAGCAGCTTAATCGGAGATCCTAGCACAGATACGCAGTATTTT.

The chain couples TRBV7-3 to TRBJ2-1; a weak D match, TRBD2 (6 bases). The CDR3 contains 17 residues. V gave up 5 bases and J gave up 1 base, with 18 bases separating them. Germline CDR1 and CDR2: SGHTA and FQGTGA. This CDR3 reads CASSRESGRLSYNEQFF. CDR3 DNA sequence: TGTGCCAGCAGCCGGGAGAGCGGGCGACTATCCTACAATGAGCAGTTCTTC.

The rearrangement links TRBV29-1 to TRBJ2-1; no reliable D call. CDR1 is SQVTM, CDR2 ANQGSEA, per germline. The CDR3 consists of 14 residues. The V end was cut by 1 base, the J end by 8 bases, with 15 bases between. The CDR3 spells CSVEVGSSQHEQFF. The CDR3 DNA is TGCAGCGTTGAAGTTGGTAGCTCCCAGCATGAGCAGTTCTTC.

There are many counts of this clonotype. The DNA of the CDR3 is TGTGCCAGCAGCCCGGGACCCCCATCTGGGGCCAACGTCCTGACTTTC. It is translated as CASSPGPPSGANVLTF. V is TRBV7-3 and J is TRBJ2-6; D may match TRBD1 or TRBD2 (5 bases each). Germline loops: CDR1 SGHTA, CDR2 FQGTGA. V lost 5 bases and J 1 base, leaving 12 bases between the germline ends. The CDR3 loop spans 16 amino acids.

The chain couples TRBV28 to TRBJ1-3; unclear D gene. V was trimmed by 3 bases and J by 2 bases, leaving 11 bases between them. Germline V gives CDR1 MDHEN, CDR2 SYDVKM. The CDR3 spans 15 residues. The CDR3 nucleotides read TGTGCCAGCAGTTTCCCCGGGAGGGCTGGAAACACCATATATTTT. Protein: CASSFPGRAGNTIYF.